Following are 13 T cell receptor beta chains from one sample sequenced in a study of blood T cell repertoires in COVID-19. TCRdb's table, derived via immunoSEQ multiplex PCR, lists solely in-frame clones and lacks some. The repertoire holds around 270,000 clones, with more than 75% as singletons. Sample: peripheral blood. These receptors originate from a man aged 40-50 years who had recovered from COVID-19.

The J gene is TRBJ1-3, the V gene TRBV19, with D tentatively TRBD1 (5 bases). Germline-derived CDR1 and CDR2 are LNHDA and SQIVND (reference sequence). Trimming took off 9 bases at V and 2 bases at J, with 11 bases between the two ends. The CDR3 runs 13 residues. For the CDR3, the DNA is TGTGCCAGCCGAGGGACTGCTGGAAACACCATATATTTT. Protein: CASRGTAGNTIYF.

The chain uses TRBV6-6 and TRBJ1-6; weak D call: TRBD1 (5 bases). Trimming stripped 6 bases from V and 6 bases from J, with 18 bases between. In germline, CDR1 is MNHNY, CDR2 SVGAGI (reference sequence). The CDR3 is made up of 16 amino acids. The CDR3 nucleotides are TGTGCCAGCAGCCCTAGTGGAGGGGTTAGTAATTCACCCCTCCACTTT. Translated, it gives CASSPSGGVSNSPLHF.

The V call is TRBV11-2, the J call TRBJ2-3; 8 nucleotides align to TRBD2. V lost 0 bases to trimming and J lost 11 bases; unmatched junction nucleotides: 13. The CDR3 sequence is 16 residues long. CDR1 SGHAT and CDR2 FQNNGV come from the germline V gene. The CDR3 sequence: CASSLDGGGRRVVQYF. Here the CDR3 DNA reads TGTGCCAGCAGCTTAGATGGCGGGGGGCGCCGGGTTGTGCAGTATTTT.

This clone has just one count. This rearrangement joins TRBV30 to TRBJ2-7, with D unresolved. Between the trimmed V and J ends, which lost 1 base and 4 bases, there was a span of 8 bases. Germline CDR1 is GTSNPN and CDR2 is SVGIG (reference sequence). The CDR3 is made up of 12 amino acids. The CDR3 protein is CAWSEQSYEQYF. CDR3 nucleotide sequence: TGTGCCTGGAGTGAGCAATCATACGAGCAGTACTTC. The whole variable domain, remainder taken from reference TRBV30 and TRBJ2-7, is SQTIHQWPATLVQPVGSPLSLECTVEGTSNPNLYWYRQAAGRGLQLLFYSVGIGQISSEVPQNLSASRPQDRQFILSSKKLLLSDSGFYLCAWSEQSYEQYFGPGTRLTVT.

Only one count was recorded for this clone. This chain joins TRBV6-5 and TRBJ1-2, with D possibly TRBD1 on 6 matching bases. V was pared by 11 bases and J by 5 bases, with 12 bases between. This CDR3 is 11 amino acids long. Germline loops: CDR1 MNHEY, CDR2 SVGAGI. CDR3 bases: TGTGCCGCAGGGACAATGTATGGCTACACCTTC. Translation: CAAGTMYGYTF.

This clone was seen only a few times. The chain joins TRBV12-3 or TRBV12-4 to TRBJ2-2; D call uncertain. The V end lost 9 bases, the J end lost 6 bases, and 8 bases lay between the germline ends. The length of the CDR3 is 11 residues. The CDR3 coding sequence is TGTGCCAGTAAAACGGCCGGGGAGCTGTTTTTT. Translating it yields CASKTAGELFF.

This chain links TRBV5-1 with TRBJ2-1; TRBD2 matches at 10 bases. The germline gives CDR1 SGHRS, CDR2 YFSETQ. This CDR3 has 16 amino acids. J was trimmed by 4 bases and V by 4 bases; bases with no gene match: 8. The CDR3 nucleotides are TGCGCCAGCAGCAAAGGGGAACTAGCGGGGTACAATGAGCAGTTCTTC. This codes for CASSKGELAGYNEQFF.

This clone came up once. CDR3 nucleotide sequence: TGTGCCAGCAGCGTAAAGCGGGTGGCCTACAATGAGCAGTTCTTC. Translating gives CASSVKRVAYNEQFF. The J gene is TRBJ2-1, the V gene TRBV9, with D perhaps TRBD2 (6 bases). CDR1 is SGDLS and CDR2 is YYNGEE in the germline V gene. Trimming stripped 1 base from V and 2 bases from J, with 10 bases between. This CDR3 has 15 amino acids.

As to this clone: Germline is not matched at one junction end, which may reflect a read error. The chain couples TRBV24-1 to TRBJ2-3; possible D gene TRBD1, 5 bases. Germline loops: CDR1 KGHDR, CDR2 SFDVKD. The length of the CDR3 is 13 residues. The CDR3 protein is CATSDWGTDTQYF. Here the CDR3 DNA reads TGTGCCACCAGTGATTGGGGCACGGATACGCAGTATTTT.

The rearrangement uses TRBV4-3 and TRBJ2-3, with 7 bases matching TRBD2. The length of the CDR3 is 17 residues. Germline-derived CDR1 and CDR2 are LGHNA and YSLEER. V dropped 3 bases and J dropped 0; count of bases not matched to a gene: 9. The CDR3 here is CASSQRASGASTDTQYF. The CDR3 nucleotides are TGCGCCAGCAGCCAGAGGGCTAGCGGAGCTAGCACAGATACGCAGTATTTT.

The chain recombines TRBV27 with TRBJ1-1, with 9 bases aligning to TRBD1. V shed 5 bases, J shed 7 bases, and the junction held 8 bases outside the gene matches. Germline CDR1 reads MNHEY; CDR2 reads SMNVEV (reference sequence). The CDR3 spans 14 residues. The chain's CDR3 is CASSRGTGLSEAFF. As DNA, the CDR3 is TGTGCCAGCAGTCGAGGGACAGGGCTAAGTGAAGCTTTCTTT.

The chain couples TRBV28 to TRBJ2-2, with TRBD2 as a possible D gene (6 bases). CDR3 length: 14 amino acids. Trimming removed 6 bases at V and 4 bases at J, with 12 bases between. Germline CDR1 reads MDHEN; CDR2 reads SYDVKM. CDR3 sequence reads: CASRGGSGTGELFF. CDR3 sequence (DNA): TGTGCCAGCAGGGGAGGTTCGGGCACCGGGGAGCTGTTTTTT.

This chain connects TRBV9 to TRBJ2-5; D possibly corresponds to TRBD1 (6 bases). Germline-derived CDR1 and CDR2 are SGDLS and YYNGEE. The CDR3 runs to 14 residues. V was pared by 3 bases and J by 5 bases, with 14 bases between. CDR3 nucleotides: TGTGCCAGCAGCGCGTTACAGGGCAGGGAGACCCAGTACTTC. Translation gives CASSALQGRETQYF.